These 26 T cell receptor beta chains were all obtained from the same sample, sequenced in a study of glioma-infiltrating T cells. Amplification of TCR alpha and beta CDR3 regions from RNA used iRepertoire nested multiplex PCR. MiXCR, run by TCRdb on the multiplex PCR reads, gives a single entry per CDR3 protein. The table lists around 170,000 distinct CDR3 sequences, around 45% of them singletons. The sample consisted of glioma tissue, nonneoplastic brain tissue, or PBMCs (not recorded which). The receptor set was obtained from a human donor with low-grade glioma or glioblastoma, undergoing nonglioma brain surgery, or in good health (not recorded which).

Concerning this clonotype: A much larger clone is a single base away; this may be a read error. V is TRBV28 and J is TRBJ2-1; possibly TRBD2 for D (6 bases). The CDR3 is made up of 15 amino acids. The germline V gene encodes CDR1 MDHEN and CDR2 SYDVKM. V lost 6 bases, J lost 4 bases, and 16 bases lay in between. The CDR3 sequence: CASRQGISGYNEQFF. DNA for the CDR3: TGTGCCAGCAGACAAGGGATTAGCGGTTACAATGAGCAGTTCTTC.

This chain connects TRBV2 to TRBJ2-1; 8 bases match TRBD2. J was trimmed by 2 bases and V by 6 bases; bases with no gene match: 9. The CDR3 is 16 amino acids. The germline V gene has CDR1 SNHLY and CDR2 FYNNEI. CDR3 protein: CASRPGTRGAYNEQFF. The CDR3 bases are TGTGCCAGCAGACCCGGGACTAGAGGAGCCTACAATGAGCAGTTCTTC. Full variable domain (rest looked up from reference TRBV2 and TRBJ2-1): EPEVTQTPSHQVTQMGQEVILRCVPISNHLYFYWYRQILGQKVEFLVSFYNNEISEKSEIFDDQFSVERPDGSNFTLKIRSTKLEDSAMYFCASRPGTRGAYNEQFFGPGTRLTVL.

As to this clonotype: The germline gene is not matched at one end of the junction; a read error may be the cause. V is TRBV6-2 or TRBV6-3 and J is TRBJ1-2; possible D gene TRBD1, 5 bases. The CDR3 has 13 residues. In germline, CDR1 is MNHEY, CDR2 SVGEGT. The CDR3 loop is CASIDRTNYGHTF. In DNA form, the CDR3 reads TGTGCCAGCATCGACAGAACTAACTATGGCCACACCTTC.

This clonotype was observed at least ten times. The chain recombines TRBV10-3 with TRBJ2-1; D not certain. The CDR3 totals 14 residues. With 2 bases removed from V and 7 bases from J, the gap between germline ends came to 12 bases. Germline V gene lookup returns CDR1 ENHRY and CDR2 SYGVKD. The CDR3 DNA reads TGTGCCATCAGTGAGGACGGATTTGAAAATGAGCAGTTCTTC. It specifies CAISEDGFENEQFF.

Remarks on this clonotype: Given a much more abundant clone one base away, this may be a read error. This chain joins TRBV20-1 and TRBJ1-4, with D possibly matching TRBD1 (6 bases). The CDR3 is 16 residues long. CDR1 DFQATT and CDR2 SNEGSKA come from the germline V gene (reference sequence). DNA of the CDR3: TGCAGTGCTAGAAATACAGGGTTTGCAACTAATGAACAACTGTTTTTT. Translated, it gives CSARNTGFATNEQLFF.

The rearrangement joins TRBV3-1 to TRBJ1-1; D not certain. The germline V gene has CDR1 LGHDT and CDR2 YNNKEL (reference sequence). The CDR3 spans 14 residues. V was clipped by 1 base and J by 3 bases, with 9 bases between them. The CDR3 sequence is CASSQAPGDTEAFF. The CDR3 DNA is TGTGCCAGCAGCCAAGCACCCGGAGACACTGAAGCTTTCTTT.

A remark on this clonotype: With a much larger clone just one base away, this may be a read error. The chain joins TRBV6-6 to TRBJ2-7; 7 bases are shared with TRBD2. The CDR3 is 15 residues long. Germline V lookup: CDR1 MNHNY, CDR2 SVGAGI (reference sequence). V shed 0 bases, J shed 3 bases, and the junction held 5 bases outside the gene matches. CDR3 DNA sequence: TGTGCCAGCAGTTACTCCGGGGGGAGCGTCTACGAGCAGTACTTC. This encodes CASSYSGGSVYEQYF.

Points on this clonotype: Here the CDR3 omits its conserved ending phenylalanine or tryptophan, so a read error is the likely source. The chain links TRBV6-1 to TRBJ2-7; 9 bases are a match to TRBD1. Germline assignment: CDR1 MNHNS and CDR2 SASEGT. This CDR3 has 14 amino acids. Here the CDR3 reads CASSEGGQGYEQYL. The CDR3 nucleotides read TGCGCCAGCAGTGAAGGGGGACAGGGCTACGAGCAGTACCTC.

As to this clonotype: A much larger clone differs from this one at a single base, so this may be a read error. The chain carries TRBV2 and TRBJ2-7; 8 bases align to TRBD1. There are 13 residues in the CDR3. Germline CDR1 SNHLY, CDR2 FYNNEI. As DNA, the CDR3 is TGTGCCAGCAGTGCTGACAGGGGCAACGAGAAGTACTTC. It is translated as CASSADRGNEKYF.

Of note for this clonotype: Germline is not matched at one junction end, which may reflect a read error. J is TRBJ1-6 and V is TRBV6-1; possibly TRBD1 for D (5 bases). The CDR3 is made up of 15 amino acids. CDR1 is MNHNS, CDR2 SASEGT, per germline. CDR3 in DNA: TGTGCCATCAGTGGCGTCGGGACTGGGGTTTCACCCCTCCACTTT. Translating it yields CAISGVGTGVSPLHF.

The chain couples TRBV29-1 to TRBJ2-1; TRBD2 aligns across 12 bases. The CDR3 loop spans 15 amino acids. The V gene end was trimmed by 4 bases and the J gene end by 9 bases; junction bases not matched to a gene: 10. Looked up from germline, CDR1 is SQVTM and CDR2 is ANQGSEA. CDR3 in DNA: TGCAGCGTTGCCCAACGACTAGCGGGAGAGGGTGAGCAGTTCTTC. Its protein product is CSVAQRLAGEGEQFF.

V usage is TRBV28 and J usage is TRBJ2-7; 8 positions agree with TRBD2. Germline-derived CDR1 and CDR2 are MDHEN and SYDVKM. The CDR3 is 15 amino acids. Trimming took 1 base from V and 6 from J; bases not matched to a gene: 8. The CDR3 region is CASSLSIAGTSEQYF. The CDR3 DNA follows: TGTGCCAGCAGTTTATCTATAGCGGGGACATCCGAGCAGTACTTC.

In the case of this clonotype: A much larger clonotype is one base distant, so this may be a read error. This sequence joins TRBV7-9 and TRBJ2-7; D is possibly TRBD2 (6 bases). The CDR3 sequence is 14 residues long. Germline-derived CDR1 and CDR2 are SEHNR and FQNEAQ (reference sequence). V was cut by 1 base and J by 3 bases, with 10 bases left in between. CDR3 region: CASSLGGIVYEQYF. CDR3 DNA: TGTGCCAGCAGCTTAGGCGGGATCGTCTACGAGCAGTACTTC. Looking up the rest from reference TRBV7-9 and TRBJ2-7 gives the full variable domain: DTGVSQNPRHKITKRGQNVTFRCDPISEHNRLYWYRQTLGQGPEFLTYFQNEAQLEKSRLLSDRFSAERPKGSFSTLEIQRTEQGDSAMYLCASSLGGIVYEQYFGPGTRLTVT.

This clonotype was observed at least ten times. V gene TRBV15 combines with J gene TRBJ1-4; a possible D gene is TRBD1 (5 bases). The CDR3 covers 15 residues. V lost 0 bases to trimming and J lost 5 bases, with 10 bases between them. CDR1 and CDR2 from the germline V gene are LNHNV and YYDKDF (reference sequence). In DNA form, the CDR3 reads TGTGCCACCAGCAGAGATCCGGGGGGGAATGAAAAACTGTTTTTT. Translated, it gives CATSRDPGGNEKLFF.

As to this clonotype: A read error may be the cause here, since a much bigger clone is one base away. The chain employs TRBV27 and TRBJ2-7; D perhaps matches TRBD2 (5 bases). Germline CDR1 MNHEY, CDR2 SMNVEV (reference sequence). This CDR3 has 12 residues. V was trimmed by 10 bases and J by 9 bases, leaving 19 bases between them. CDR3 protein: CAISPLRGVQYF. The CDR3, as DNA: TGTGCCATCAGCCCCCTTCGGGGTGTGCAGTACTTC.

The V gene is TRBV10-3, the J gene TRBJ1-5, with TRBD1 identical over 10 bases. Germline V gives CDR1 ENHRY, CDR2 SYGVKD. Trimming at V came to 6 bases and at J to 4 bases, leaving 6 bases not matched to a gene. CDR3 length: 15 residues. The CDR3: CAISDRDRGNQPQHF. CDR3 nucleotides: TGTGCCATCAGCGACCGGGACAGGGGTAATCAGCCCCAGCATTTT.

This clonotype was found once. Since a much larger clone is just one base distant, this may be a read error. This chain joins TRBV19 and TRBJ2-3; no clear D. This CDR3 spans 14 amino acids. The germline V and J ends were trimmed by 7 bases and 0 bases, with 11 bases remaining between them. Germline values: CDR1 LNHDA, CDR2 SQIVND (reference sequence). The CDR3 region is CASKVRQSTDTQYF. DNA for the CDR3: TGTGCCAGTAAGGTACGCCAGAGCACAGATACGCAGTATTTT. The variable domain in full, with the rest retrieved from reference TRBV19 and TRBJ2-3, is DGGITQSPKYLFRKEGQNVTLSCEQNLNHDAMYWYRQDPGQGLRLIYYSQIVNDFQKGDIAEGYSVSREKKESFPLTVTSAQKNPTAFYLCASKVRQSTDTQYFGPGTRLTVL.

About this clonotype: This clone may be a read error of a much larger clone one base away. V and J are TRBV2 and TRBJ2-1, with D unclear. The CDR3 is 15 residues long. Per the germline V gene, CDR1 is SNHLY and CDR2 is FYNNEI. V gave up 8 bases and J gave up 0 bases, with 14 bases separating them. The CDR3 protein is CASEAEQSSYNEQFF. For the CDR3, the DNA is TGTGCCAGCGAAGCCGAACAGAGCTCCTACAATGAGCAGTTCTTC.

Worth noting for this clonotype: This may stem from a read error, because a much larger clone lies one nucleotide away. No conserved phenylalanine or tryptophan is present at the end of the CDR3, so a read error is the likely explanation. This chain uses TRBV20-1 with TRBJ2-4; D call uncertain. The length of the CDR3 is 13 residues. The germline V gene has CDR1 DFQATT and CDR2 SNEGSKA (reference sequence). Trimming removed 7 bases from V and 0 bases from J, with 10 bases in between. The CDR3 DNA is TGCAGTGTCCCCCTACTAGCCAAAAACATTCAGTACTCC. Protein sequence: CSVPLLAKNIQYS.

This chain connects TRBV11-2 to TRBJ2-5; D remains unclear. Trimming shortened V by 6 bases and J by 5 bases, and 10 bases separated the two germline ends. Germline-derived CDR1 and CDR2 are SGHAT and FQNNGV. This CDR3 has 12 amino acids. The CDR3 sequence is CASSIDGETQYF. Written as DNA, the CDR3 is TGTGCCAGCAGTATAGATGGGGAGACCCAGTACTTC.

Concerning this clonotype: Without the conserved terminal phenylalanine or tryptophan, this CDR3 likely stems from a read error. The genes are TRBV28 and TRBJ2-1, with D perhaps matching TRBD2 (5 bases). The CDR3 has 15 amino acids. Germline V gene sequence: CDR1 MDHEN, CDR2 SYDVKM. CDR3 loop: CASRSRTPNSNGQFV. The CDR3, as DNA: TGTGCCAGCAGATCGAGGACTCCCAATTCCAATGGGCAGTTCGTC.

With respect to this clonotype: A read error may explain this, as a much larger clone is one base away. The gene calls are TRBV25-1 and TRBJ2-5; D remains unclear. The germline V gene has CDR1 MGHDK and CDR2 SYGVNS. The CDR3 consists of 12 residues. The CDR3: CASSARQESQYF. The CDR3 nucleotides read TGTGCCAGCAGTGCACGGCAAGAGAGCCAGTACTTC.

This clonotype was seen repeatedly, ten times or more. This chain joins TRBV6-1 and TRBJ2-1; tentatively, D is TRBD1 (5 bases). With 5 bases removed from V and 8 bases from J, the gap between germline ends came to 13 bases. Germline loops: CDR1 MNHNS, CDR2 SASEGT. The CDR3 loop spans 13 amino acids. The CDR3 nucleotides read TGTGCCAGCAGTTCGGCAGGGAACTATGAGCAGTTCTTC. Translation: CASSSAGNYEQFF.

This clonotype showed up just once. The V gene is TRBV28, the J gene TRBJ2-4, with D perhaps matching TRBD2 (5 bases). Trimming removed 6 bases at V and 3 bases at J, with 15 bases between. The germline CDR1 and CDR2 sequences are MDHEN and SYDVKM. The CDR3 is 15 residues long. This CDR3 reads CASSLISGNKNIQYF. The CDR3 coding sequence is TGTGCCAGCAGCTTAATCTCGGGAAACAAAAACATTCAGTACTTC.

The rearrangement uses TRBV14 and TRBJ1-3; perhaps TRBD1 as D (5 bases). With 1 base removed from V and 4 bases from J, the gap between germline ends came to 8 bases. The length of the CDR3 is 14 residues. Germline CDR1 reads SGHDN; CDR2 reads FVKESK. The CDR3 nucleotides read TGTGCCAGCAGCCAAGGACAGAAGGGAAACACCATATATTTT. It yields the protein CASSQGQKGNTIYF. The whole variable domain, remainder taken from reference TRBV14 and TRBJ1-3, is EAGVTQFPSHSVIEKGQTVTLRCDPISGHDNLYWYRRVMGKEIKFLLHFVKESKQDESGMPNNRFLAERTGGTYSTLKVQPAELEDSGVYFCASSQGQKGNTIYFGEGSWLTVV.

Comments on this clonotype: A much larger clonotype is one base distant, so this may be a read error. The chain is built from TRBV6-1 and TRBJ1-1, with 9 bases lining up with TRBD1. Germline V lookup: CDR1 MNHNS, CDR2 SASEGT. This CDR3 spans 15 amino acids. CDR3 sequence reads: CASSPPGQGFTEPFF. The CDR3 DNA is TGTGCCAGCAGTCCCCCGGGACAGGGATTTACTGAACCTTTCTTT.